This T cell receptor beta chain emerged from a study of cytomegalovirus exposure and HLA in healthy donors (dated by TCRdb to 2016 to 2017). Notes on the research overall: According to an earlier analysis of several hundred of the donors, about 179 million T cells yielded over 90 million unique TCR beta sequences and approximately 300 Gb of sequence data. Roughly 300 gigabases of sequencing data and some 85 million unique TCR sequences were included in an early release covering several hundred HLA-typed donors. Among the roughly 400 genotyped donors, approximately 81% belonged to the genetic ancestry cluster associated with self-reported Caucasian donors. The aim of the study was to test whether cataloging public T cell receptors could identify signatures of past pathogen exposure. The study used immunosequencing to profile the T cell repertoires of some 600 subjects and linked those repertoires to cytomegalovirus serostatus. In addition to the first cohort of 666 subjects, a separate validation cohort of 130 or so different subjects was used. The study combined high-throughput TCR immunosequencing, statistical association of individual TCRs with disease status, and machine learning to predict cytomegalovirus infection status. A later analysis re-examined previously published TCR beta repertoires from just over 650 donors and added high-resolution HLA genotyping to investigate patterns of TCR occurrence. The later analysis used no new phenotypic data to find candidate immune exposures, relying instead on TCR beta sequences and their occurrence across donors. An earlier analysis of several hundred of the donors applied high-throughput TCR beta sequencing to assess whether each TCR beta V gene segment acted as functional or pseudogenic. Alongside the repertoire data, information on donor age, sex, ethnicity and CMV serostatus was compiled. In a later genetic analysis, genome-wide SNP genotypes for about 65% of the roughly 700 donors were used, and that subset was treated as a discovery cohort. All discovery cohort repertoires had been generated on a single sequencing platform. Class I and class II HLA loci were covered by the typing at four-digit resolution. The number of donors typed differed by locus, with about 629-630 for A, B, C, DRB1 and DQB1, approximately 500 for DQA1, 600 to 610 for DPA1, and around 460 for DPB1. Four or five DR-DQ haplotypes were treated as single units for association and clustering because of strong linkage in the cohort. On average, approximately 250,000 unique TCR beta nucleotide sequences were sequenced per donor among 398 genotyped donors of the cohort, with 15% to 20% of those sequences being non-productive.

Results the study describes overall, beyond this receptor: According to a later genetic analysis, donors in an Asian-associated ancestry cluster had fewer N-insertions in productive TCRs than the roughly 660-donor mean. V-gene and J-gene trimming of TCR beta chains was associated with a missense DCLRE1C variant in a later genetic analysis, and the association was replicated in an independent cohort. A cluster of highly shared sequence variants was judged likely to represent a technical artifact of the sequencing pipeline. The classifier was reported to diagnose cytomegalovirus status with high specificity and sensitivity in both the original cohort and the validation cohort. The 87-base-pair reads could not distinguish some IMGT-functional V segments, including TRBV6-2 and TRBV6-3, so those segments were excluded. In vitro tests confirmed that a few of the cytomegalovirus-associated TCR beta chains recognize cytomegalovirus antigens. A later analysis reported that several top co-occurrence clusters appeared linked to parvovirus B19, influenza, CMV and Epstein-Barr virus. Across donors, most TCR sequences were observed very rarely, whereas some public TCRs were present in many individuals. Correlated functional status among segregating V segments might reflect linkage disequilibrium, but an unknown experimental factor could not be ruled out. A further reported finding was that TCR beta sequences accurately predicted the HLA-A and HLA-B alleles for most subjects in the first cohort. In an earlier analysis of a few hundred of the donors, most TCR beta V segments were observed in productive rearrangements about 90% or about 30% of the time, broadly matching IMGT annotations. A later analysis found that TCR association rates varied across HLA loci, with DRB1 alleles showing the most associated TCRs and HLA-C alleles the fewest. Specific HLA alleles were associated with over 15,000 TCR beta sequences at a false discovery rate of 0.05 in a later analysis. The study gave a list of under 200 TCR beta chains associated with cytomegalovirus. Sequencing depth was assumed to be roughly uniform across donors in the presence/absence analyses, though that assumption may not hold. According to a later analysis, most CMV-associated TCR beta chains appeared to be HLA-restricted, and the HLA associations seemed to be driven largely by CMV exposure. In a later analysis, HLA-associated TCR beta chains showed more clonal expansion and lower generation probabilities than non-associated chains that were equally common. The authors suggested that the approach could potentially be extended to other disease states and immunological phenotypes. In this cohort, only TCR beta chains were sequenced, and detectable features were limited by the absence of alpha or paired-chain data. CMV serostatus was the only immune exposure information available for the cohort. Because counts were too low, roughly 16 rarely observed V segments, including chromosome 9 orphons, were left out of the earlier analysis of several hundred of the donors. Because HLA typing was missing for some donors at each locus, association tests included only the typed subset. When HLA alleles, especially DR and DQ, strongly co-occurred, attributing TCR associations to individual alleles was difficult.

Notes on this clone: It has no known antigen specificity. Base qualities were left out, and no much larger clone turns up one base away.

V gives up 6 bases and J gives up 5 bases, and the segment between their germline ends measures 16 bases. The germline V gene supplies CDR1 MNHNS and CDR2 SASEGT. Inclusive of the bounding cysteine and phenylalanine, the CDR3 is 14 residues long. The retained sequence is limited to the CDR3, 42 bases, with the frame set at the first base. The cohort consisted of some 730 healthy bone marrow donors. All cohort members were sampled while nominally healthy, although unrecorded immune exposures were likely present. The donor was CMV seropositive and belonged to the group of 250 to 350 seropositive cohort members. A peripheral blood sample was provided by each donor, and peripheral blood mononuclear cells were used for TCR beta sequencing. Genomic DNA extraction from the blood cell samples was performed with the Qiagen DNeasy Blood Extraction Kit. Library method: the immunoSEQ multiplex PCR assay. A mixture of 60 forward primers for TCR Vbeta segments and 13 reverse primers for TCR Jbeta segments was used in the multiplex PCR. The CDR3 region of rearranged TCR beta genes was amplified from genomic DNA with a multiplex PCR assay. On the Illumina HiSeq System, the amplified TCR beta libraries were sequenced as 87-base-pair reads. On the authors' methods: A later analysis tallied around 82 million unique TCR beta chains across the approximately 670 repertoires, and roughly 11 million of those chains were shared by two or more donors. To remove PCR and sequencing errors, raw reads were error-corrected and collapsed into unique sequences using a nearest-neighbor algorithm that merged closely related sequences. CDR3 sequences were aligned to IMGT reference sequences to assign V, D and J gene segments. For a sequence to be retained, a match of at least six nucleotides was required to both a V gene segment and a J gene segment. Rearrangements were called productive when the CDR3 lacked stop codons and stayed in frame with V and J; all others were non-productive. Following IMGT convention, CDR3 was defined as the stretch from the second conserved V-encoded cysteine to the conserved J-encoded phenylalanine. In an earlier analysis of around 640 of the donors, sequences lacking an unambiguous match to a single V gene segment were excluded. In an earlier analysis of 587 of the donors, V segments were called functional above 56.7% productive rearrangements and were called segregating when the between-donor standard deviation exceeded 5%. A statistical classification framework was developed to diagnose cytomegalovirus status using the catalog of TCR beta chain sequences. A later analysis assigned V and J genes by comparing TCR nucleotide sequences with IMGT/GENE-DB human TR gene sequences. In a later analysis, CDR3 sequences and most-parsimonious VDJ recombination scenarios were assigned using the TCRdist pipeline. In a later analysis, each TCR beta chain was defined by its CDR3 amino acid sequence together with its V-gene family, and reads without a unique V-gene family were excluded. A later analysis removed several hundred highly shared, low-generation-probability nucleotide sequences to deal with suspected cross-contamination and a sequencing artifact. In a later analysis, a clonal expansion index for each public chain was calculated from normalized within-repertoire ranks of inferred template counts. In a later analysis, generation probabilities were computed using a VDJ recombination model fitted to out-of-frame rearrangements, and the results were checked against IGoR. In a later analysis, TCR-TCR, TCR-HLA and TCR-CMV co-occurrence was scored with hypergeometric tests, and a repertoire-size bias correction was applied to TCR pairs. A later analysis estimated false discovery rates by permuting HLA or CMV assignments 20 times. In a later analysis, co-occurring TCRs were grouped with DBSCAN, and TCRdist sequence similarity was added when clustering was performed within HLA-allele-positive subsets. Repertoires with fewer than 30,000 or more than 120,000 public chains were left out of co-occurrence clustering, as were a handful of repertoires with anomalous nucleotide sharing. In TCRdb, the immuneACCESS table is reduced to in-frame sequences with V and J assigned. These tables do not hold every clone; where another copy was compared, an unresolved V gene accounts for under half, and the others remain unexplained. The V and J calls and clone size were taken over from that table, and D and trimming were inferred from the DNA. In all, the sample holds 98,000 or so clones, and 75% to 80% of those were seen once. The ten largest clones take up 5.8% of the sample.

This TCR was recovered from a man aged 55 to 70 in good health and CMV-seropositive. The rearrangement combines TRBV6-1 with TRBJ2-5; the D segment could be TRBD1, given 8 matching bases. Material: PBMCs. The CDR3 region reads CASRHTGGGETQYF. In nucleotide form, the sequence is TGTGCCAGCAGGCACACAGGGGGAGGGGAGACCCAGTACTTC.